This T cell receptor beta chain stems from a study of blood T cell repertoires in COVID-19. Study-wide context: COVID-19 samples from acute and convalescent phases originated in the United States, Italy and Spain. Sources were T cells, B-cell-depleted T cells, or PBMCs; the material itself was cDNA or gDNA.

Under the authors' procedure: Amplification of reference gene primers provided the estimated nucleated cell counts. Method: immunoSEQ multiplex PCR; TCRdb's copy keeps in-frame clones and lacks some. That table supplies the V and J calls and clone size; D and trimming were determined from the DNA. This table holds about 490,000 clones, approximately 85% found once. Germline V CDR1 and CDR2: LNHDA, SQIVND (reference sequence). V was pared by 8 bases and J by 7 bases, with 11 bases between. This CDR3 is built from 12 residues. V gene TRBV19 combines with J gene TRBJ1-4, with unresolved D. The source is a human donor in a cohort sampled during active COVID-19. Sequenced: peripheral blood. CDR3 amino acids: CASRRESEKLFF. The CDR3 bases are TGTGCCAGTCGGCGGGAAAGTGAAAAACTGTTTTTT.